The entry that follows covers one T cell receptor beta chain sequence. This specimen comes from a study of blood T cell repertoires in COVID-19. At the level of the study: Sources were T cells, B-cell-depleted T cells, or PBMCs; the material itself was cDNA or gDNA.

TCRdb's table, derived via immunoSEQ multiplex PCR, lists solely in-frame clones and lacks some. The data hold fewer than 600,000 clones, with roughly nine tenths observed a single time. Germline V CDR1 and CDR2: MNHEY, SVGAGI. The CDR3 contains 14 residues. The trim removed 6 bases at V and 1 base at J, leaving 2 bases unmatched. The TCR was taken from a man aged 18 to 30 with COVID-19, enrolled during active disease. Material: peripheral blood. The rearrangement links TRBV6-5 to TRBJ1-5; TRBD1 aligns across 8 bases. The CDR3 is CASSRQGSNQPQHF. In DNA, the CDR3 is TGTGCCAGCAGCCGACAGGGGAGCAATCAGCCCCAGCATTTT.